This T cell receptor (beta chain) originates from a study of siplizumab effects on memory and regulatory T cells. The CDR3 sequence is 13 residues long. Germline V gene data show CDR1 as GTSNPN and CDR2 as SVGIG (reference sequence). Trimming stripped 5 bases from V and 4 bases from J, with 14 bases between. Overall study findings and caveats: Relative to controls at less than 35%, mappable alloreactive CD4+ clones exhibited a mean Treg-derived proportion of approximately 70% with siplizumab. The naive T cell population seemed more diverse than memory cells and seemed a major contributor to the alloresponse. In the presence of siplizumab, alloreactive sequences traceable to unstimulated CD4+ memory cells were significantly reduced.

TCR templates, around 100,000 per sample, were assayed. Clones were sequenced by immunoSEQ multiplex PCR, and TCRdb holds only the in-frame ones, with some missing. The data show approximately 94,000 clones, 96% seen once. Of note for this clone: Its target is not known.

V is TRBV30 and J is TRBJ1-2; possible D gene TRBD1, 6 bases. The receptor comes from a human donor in good health. The sample was naive CD4+ T cells sorted from blood. This CDR3 is CAWGTGTSYGYTF. In DNA form, the CDR3 reads TGTGCCTGGGGAACCGGGACAAGCTATGGCTACACCTTC.